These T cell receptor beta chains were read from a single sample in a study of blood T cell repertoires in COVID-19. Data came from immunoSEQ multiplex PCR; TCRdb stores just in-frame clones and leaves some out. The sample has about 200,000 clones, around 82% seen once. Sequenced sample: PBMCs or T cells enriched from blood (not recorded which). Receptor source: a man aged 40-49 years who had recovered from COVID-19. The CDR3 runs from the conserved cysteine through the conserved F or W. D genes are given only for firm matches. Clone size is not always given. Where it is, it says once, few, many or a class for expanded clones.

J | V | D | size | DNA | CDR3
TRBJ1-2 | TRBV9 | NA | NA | TGTGCCAGCAGCCAGACAAGCAAAGGCTACACCTTC | CASSQTSKGYTF
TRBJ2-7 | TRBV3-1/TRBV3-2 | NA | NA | TGTGCCAGCAGCCAATCCCACTACGAGCAGTACTTC | CASSQSHYEQYF
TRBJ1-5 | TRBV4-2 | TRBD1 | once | TGTGCCAGCAGCCCGGACAGGAGCAATCAGCCCCAGCATTTT | CASSPDRSNQPQHF
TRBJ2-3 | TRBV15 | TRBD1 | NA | TGTGCCACCAGCGGATTGGACAGGGGGGATACGCAGTATTTT | CATSGLDRGDTQYF
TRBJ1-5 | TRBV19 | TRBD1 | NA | TGTGCCAGTAGTTACAGGGGCAGCGGGCAGCCCCAGCATTTT | CASSYRGSGQPQHF
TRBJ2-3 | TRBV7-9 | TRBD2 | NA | TGTGCCAGCAGCCCAGGTAGCGGGGGATACACAGATACGCAGTATTTT | CASSPGSGGYTDTQYF
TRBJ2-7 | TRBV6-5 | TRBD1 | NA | TGTGCCAGCAGTTACAAAGGGACAGGCGATTACTACGAGCAGTACTTC | CASSYKGTGDYYEQYF
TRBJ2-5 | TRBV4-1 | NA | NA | TGCGCCAGCAGCCAACTCCCGCGGGTCCAAGAGACCCAGTACTTC | CASSQLPRVQETQYF
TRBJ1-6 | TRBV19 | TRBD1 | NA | TGTGCCAGTGAGACAGGGACAGCGAATTCACCCCTCCACTTT | CASETGTANSPLHF
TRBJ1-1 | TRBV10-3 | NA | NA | TGTGCCATCAGTGAGTCAGAACTTATGAACACTGAAGCTTTCTTT | CAISESELMNTEAFF
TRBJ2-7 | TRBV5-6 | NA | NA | TGTGCCAGCAGCTTGGTACAGGTTGGGCACGAGCAGTACTTC | CASSLVQVGHEQYF
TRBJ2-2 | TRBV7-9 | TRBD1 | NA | TGTGCCAGCAGCCCCCCCGGGACAGGGCTCACCGGGGAGCTGTTTTTT | CASSPPGTGLTGELFF
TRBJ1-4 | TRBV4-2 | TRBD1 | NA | TGTGCCAGCAGCCAAGACCGGACAGGGAGTACAACTAATGAAAAACTGTTTTTT | CASSQDRTGSTTNEKLFF
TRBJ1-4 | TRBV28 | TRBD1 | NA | TGTGCCAGCAGCTCCCCGGGACAGGGGAATGAAAAACTGTTTTTT | CASSSPGQGNEKLFF
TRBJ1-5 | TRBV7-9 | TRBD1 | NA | TGTGCCAGCAGCTGGGGACAGGGAAGCAATCAGCCCCAGCATTTT | CASSWGQGSNQPQHF
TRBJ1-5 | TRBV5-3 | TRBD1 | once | TGTGCCAGAAGCCTAGAGAAATCCTTGACAGGGGGGCCGGGACGGAGCAATCAGCCCCAGCATTTT | CARSLEKSLTGGPGRSNQPQHF
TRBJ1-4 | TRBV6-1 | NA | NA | TGTGCCAGCAGTGACGGGAGGGGAGAAAAACTGTTTTTT | CASSDGRGEKLFF
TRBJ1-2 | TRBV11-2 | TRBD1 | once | TGTGCCAGCAGCTTAGACCAACAGGGGTGGTATGGCTACACCTTC | CASSLDQQGWYGYTF
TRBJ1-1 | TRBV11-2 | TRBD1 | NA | TGTGCCAGCAGCTCCAGACAGGGATACACTGAAGCTTTCTTT | CASSSRQGYTEAFF
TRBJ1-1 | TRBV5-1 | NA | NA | TGCGCCAGCACCACCTCGGGAGGGGGCACTGAAGCTTTCTTT | CASTTSGGGTEAFF
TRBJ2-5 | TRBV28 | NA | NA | TGTGCCAGCAGAGGGTACTGGGTTGGGGGCTCGGGAGAGACCCAGTACTTC | CASRGYWVGGSGETQYF
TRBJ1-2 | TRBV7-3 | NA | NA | TGTGCCAGCAGCCCCGGCATTCGGGGTGGCTACACCTTC | CASSPGIRGGYTF
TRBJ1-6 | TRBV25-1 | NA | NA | TGTGCCAGCAGTGGTCGACAGTGGTCACCCCTCCACTTT | CASSGRQWSPLHF
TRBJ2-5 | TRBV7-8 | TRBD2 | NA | TGTGCCAGCAGCTTAGTGGGGGGGGGCCAAGAGACCCAGTACTTC | CASSLVGGGQETQYF
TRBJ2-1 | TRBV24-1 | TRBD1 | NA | TGTGCCACCAGGGGACAGGGGGCGGGAAATGAGCAGTTCTTC | CATRGQGAGNEQFF
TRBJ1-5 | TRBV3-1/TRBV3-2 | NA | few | TGTGCCAGCAGCCAAGGTAACAATCAGCCCCAGCATTTT | CASSQGNNQPQHF
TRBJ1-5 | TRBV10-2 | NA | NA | TGCGCCAGCAGTGAGTCGACCAGGGCTCAGCCCCAGCATTTT | CASSESTRAQPQHF
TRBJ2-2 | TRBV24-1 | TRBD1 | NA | TGTGCCACCGGAGGACAGGGGTTTGGGGAGCTGTTTTTT | CATGGQGFGELFF
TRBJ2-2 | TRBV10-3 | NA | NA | TGTGCCATCACATCGGACTTCAACACCGGGGAGCTGTTTTTT | CAITSDFNTGELFF
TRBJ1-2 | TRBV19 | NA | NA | TGTGCCAGTACCCCGGGGGTCTATGGCTACACCTTC | CASTPGVYGYTF
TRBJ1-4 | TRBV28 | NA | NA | TGTGCCAGCAGTTTAAGGGCAGGGAATAATGAAAAACTGTTTTTT | CASSLRAGNNEKLFF
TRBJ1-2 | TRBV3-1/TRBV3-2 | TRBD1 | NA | TGTGCCAGCAGCCTTGACAGGGTCTATGGCTACACCTTC | CASSLDRVYGYTF
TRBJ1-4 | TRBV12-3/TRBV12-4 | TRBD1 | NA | TGTGCCAGCAACAGGGGGCGCGAGGAAAAACTGTTTTTT | CASNRGREEKLFF
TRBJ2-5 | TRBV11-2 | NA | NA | TGTGCCAGCAGCTTAGATCCGGGTCCCCAAGAGACCCAGTACTTC | CASSLDPGPQETQYF
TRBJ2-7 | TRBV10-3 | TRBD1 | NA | TGTGCCATCAATACAAGGGCAGGGGGCGCGGGGGAGCAGTACTTC | CAINTRAGGAGEQYF
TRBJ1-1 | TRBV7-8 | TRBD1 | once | TGTGCCAGCAGCTTAGGCCACGGGACAGGGAACACTGAAGCTTTCTTT | CASSLGHGTGNTEAFF
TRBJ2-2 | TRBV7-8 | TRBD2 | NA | TGTGCCAGCAGCCCGCGGGTGCTAGCGGGGTCCATCGGGGAGCTGTTTTTT | CASSPRVLAGSIGELFF
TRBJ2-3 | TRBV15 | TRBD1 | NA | TGTGCCACCATCCCCAATCCGGGACAGGGAGATACGCAGTATTTT | CATIPNPGQGDTQYF
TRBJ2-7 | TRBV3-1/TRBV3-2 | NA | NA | TGTGCCAGCAGCCAAACTATCTACGAGCAGTACTTC | CASSQTIYEQYF
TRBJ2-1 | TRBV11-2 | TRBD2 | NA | TGTGCCAGCAGCTTAGATCGTAGACTAGCGGGGGGGCCCGGCTACAATGAGCAGTTCTTC | CASSLDRRLAGGPGYNEQFF
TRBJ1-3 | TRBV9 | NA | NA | TGTGCCAGCAGCGTAGGAGCGGGGGAACAATCTGGAAACACCATATATTTT | CASSVGAGEQSGNTIYF
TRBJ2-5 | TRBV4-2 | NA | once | TGTGCCAGCAGCGTACAGGGTCCAGGGGAGACCCAGTACTTC | CASSVQGPGETQYF
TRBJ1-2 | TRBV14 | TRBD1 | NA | TGTGCCAGCAGCCCGCGAACAGGGGGGTCTTACGGCTACACCTTC | CASSPRTGGSYGYTF
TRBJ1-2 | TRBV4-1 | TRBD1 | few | TGCGCCAGCAGCTCCCAGGGGGCAGCTAACTATGGCTACACCTTC | CASSSQGAANYGYTF
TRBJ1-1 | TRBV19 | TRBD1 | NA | TGTGCCAGTAGTATAGGGGGGACAGCGAACACTGAAGCTTTCTTT | CASSIGGTANTEAFF
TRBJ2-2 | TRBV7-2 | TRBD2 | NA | TGTGCCAGCAGCTTCGGGACTAGCGGGGGTAGCACCGGGGAGCTGTTTTTT | CASSFGTSGGSTGELFF
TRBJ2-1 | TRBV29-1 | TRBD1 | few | TGCAGCGAAGCCCCCGGGACAGTTCGCAATGAGCAGTTCTTC | CSEAPGTVRNEQFF
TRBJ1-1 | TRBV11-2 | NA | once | TGTGCCAGCGGTGTCTTCCTTGGGCCCTCCACTGAAGCTTTCTTT | CASGVFLGPSTEAFF
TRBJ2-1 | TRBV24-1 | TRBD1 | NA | TGTGCCACCAGTGACCCCAGGGACAGGAAAAATGAGCAGTTCTTC | CATSDPRDRKNEQFF
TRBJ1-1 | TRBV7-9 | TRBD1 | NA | TGTGCCAGCAGCTCAATGCACAGGGGACCTGAAGCTTTCTTT | CASSSMHRGPEAFF
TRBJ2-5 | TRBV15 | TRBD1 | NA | TGTGCCACCAGCAGGGGGCAACAGGGGGCTGAAGAGACCCAGTACTTC | CATSRGQQGAEETQYF
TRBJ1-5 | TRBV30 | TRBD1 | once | TGTGCCTGGAGTAACAGGGGGGACCAGCCCCAGCATTTT | CAWSNRGDQPQHF
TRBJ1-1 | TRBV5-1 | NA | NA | TGCGCCAGCAGCTTAGCGGGACAGAACACTGAAGCTTTCTTT | CASSLAGQNTEAFF
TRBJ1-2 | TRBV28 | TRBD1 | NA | TGTGCCAGCAGTCCGGACAGGGGAACTGGGAACTCCTATGGCTACACCTTC | CASSPDRGTGNSYGYTF
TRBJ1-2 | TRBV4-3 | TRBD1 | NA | TGCGCCAGCAGCCAGGATAATCGACAGGGATTGGTCTATGGCTACACCTTC | CASSQDNRQGLVYGYTF